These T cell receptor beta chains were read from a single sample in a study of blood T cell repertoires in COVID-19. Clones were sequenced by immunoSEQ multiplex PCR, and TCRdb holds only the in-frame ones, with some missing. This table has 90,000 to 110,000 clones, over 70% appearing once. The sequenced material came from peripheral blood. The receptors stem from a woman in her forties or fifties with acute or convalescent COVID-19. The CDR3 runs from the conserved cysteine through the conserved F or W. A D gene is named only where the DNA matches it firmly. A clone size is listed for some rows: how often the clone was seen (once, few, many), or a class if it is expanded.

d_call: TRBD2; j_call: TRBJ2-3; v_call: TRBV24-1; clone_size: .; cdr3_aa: CATRGVTDTQYF; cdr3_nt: TGTGCCACCCGGGGGGTCACAGATACGCAGTATTTT
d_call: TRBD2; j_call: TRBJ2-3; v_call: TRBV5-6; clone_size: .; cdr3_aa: CASSLRRSGAQYF; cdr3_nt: TGTGCCAGCAGCTTGCGTAGGAGCGGGGCGCAGTATTTT
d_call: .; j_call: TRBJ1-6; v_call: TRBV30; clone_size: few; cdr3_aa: CACTGGSPLHF; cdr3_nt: TGTGCCTGCACGGGGGGTTCACCCCTCCACTTT
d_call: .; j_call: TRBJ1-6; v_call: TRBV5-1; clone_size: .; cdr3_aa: CATSVGQTYNSPLHF; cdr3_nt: TGCGCGACGTCCGTAGGACAGACATATAATTCACCCCTCCACTTT
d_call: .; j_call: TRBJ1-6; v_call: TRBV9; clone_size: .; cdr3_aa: CASSVGGPSSYNSPLHF; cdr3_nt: TGTGCCAGCAGCGTAGGGGGGCCTAGCTCCTATAATTCACCCCTCCACTTT
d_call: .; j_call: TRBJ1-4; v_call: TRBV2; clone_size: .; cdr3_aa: CASRSAGIPNEKLFF; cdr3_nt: TGTGCCAGCAGGTCCGCAGGGATCCCTAATGAAAAACTGTTTTTT
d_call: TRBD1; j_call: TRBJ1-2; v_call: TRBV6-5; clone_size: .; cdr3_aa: CASTQTGFGYTF; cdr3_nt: TGTGCCAGCACCCAGACAGGGTTTGGCTACACCTTC
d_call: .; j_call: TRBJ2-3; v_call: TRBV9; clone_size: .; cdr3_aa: CASSLQVADTQYF; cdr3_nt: TGTGCCAGCAGCCTCCAGGTAGCGGATACGCAGTATTTT
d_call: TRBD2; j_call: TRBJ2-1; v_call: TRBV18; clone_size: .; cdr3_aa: CASSRAGGLNEQFF; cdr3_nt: TGTGCCAGCTCTCGAGCGGGGGGGTTGAATGAGCAGTTCTTC
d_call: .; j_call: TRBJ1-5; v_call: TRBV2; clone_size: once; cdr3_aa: CASSEAGANGQPQHF; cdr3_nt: TGTGCCAGCAGTGAAGCGGGAGCAAACGGGCAGCCCCAGCATTTT
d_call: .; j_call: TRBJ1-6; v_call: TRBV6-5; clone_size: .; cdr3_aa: CASRQGTGNNSPLHF; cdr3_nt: TGTGCCAGCAGACAAGGGACTGGGAATAATTCACCCCTCCACTTT
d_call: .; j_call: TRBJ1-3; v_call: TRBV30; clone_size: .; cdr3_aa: CAWSVNTRNTIYF; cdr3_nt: TGTGCCTGGAGTGTGAACACCCGAAACACCATATATTTT
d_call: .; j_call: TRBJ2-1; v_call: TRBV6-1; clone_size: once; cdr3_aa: CASRVGKIEFF; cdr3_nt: TGTGCCAGCAGGGTTGGCAAAATTGAGTTCTTC
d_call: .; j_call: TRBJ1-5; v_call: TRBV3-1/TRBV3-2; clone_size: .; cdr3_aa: CASAQGDRSNQPQHF; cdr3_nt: TGTGCCAGCGCACAGGGAGATAGGAGCAATCAGCCCCAGCATTTT
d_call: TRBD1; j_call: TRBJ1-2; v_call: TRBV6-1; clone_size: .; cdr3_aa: CASSEPGTGLNGYTF; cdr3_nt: TGTGCCAGCAGTGAGCCCGGGACAGGGCTAAATGGCTACACCTTC
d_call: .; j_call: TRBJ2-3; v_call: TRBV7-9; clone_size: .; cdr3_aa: CASSLGQGTDTQYF; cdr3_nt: TGTGCCAGCAGCTTAGGACAGGGCACAGATACGCAGTATTTT
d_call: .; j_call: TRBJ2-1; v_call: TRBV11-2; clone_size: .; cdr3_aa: CASSFYQYNEQFF; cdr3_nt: TGTGCCAGCAGCTTTTACCAGTACAATGAGCAGTTCTTC
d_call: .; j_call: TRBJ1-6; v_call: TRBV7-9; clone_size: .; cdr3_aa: CASSLGGLNNSPLHF; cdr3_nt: TGTGCCAGCAGCTTAGGGGGGCTGAACAATTCACCCCTCCACTTT
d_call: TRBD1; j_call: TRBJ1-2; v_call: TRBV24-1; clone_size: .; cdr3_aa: CATSDAWTGNPSPWAEGYTF; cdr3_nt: TGTGCCACCAGTGACGCTTGGACAGGGAATCCTTCTCCTTGGGCTGAAGGCTACACCTTC
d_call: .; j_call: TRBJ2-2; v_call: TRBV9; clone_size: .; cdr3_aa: CASSGANTGELFF; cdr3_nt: TGTGCCAGCAGCGGCGCGAACACCGGGGAGCTGTTTTTT
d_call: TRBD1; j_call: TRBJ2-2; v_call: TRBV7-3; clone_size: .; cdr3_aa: CASSLEGASNTGELFF; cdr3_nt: TGTGCCAGCAGCTTAGAGGGGGCGTCGAACACCGGGGAGCTGTTTTTT
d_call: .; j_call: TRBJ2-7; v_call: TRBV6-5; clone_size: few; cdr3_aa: CAAERRGNEQYF; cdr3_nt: TGTGCCGCGGAGAGGAGGGGCAACGAGCAGTACTTC
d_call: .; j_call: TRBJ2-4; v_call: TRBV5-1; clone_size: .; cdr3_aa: CASSPTFFTAKNIQYF; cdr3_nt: TGCGCCAGCAGCCCGACATTTTTTACAGCCAAAAACATTCAGTACTTC
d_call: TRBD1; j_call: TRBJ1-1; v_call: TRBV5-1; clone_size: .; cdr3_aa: CASSAAGTGITEAFF; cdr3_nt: TGCGCCAGCAGCGCGGCCGGGACAGGGATTACTGAAGCTTTCTTT
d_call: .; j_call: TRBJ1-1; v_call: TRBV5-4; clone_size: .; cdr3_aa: CASSLIQNTEAFF; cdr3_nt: TGTGCCAGCAGCTTGATCCAGAACACTGAAGCTTTCTTT
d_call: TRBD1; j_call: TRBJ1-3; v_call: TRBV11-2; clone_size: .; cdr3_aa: CASSPDRGGTIYF; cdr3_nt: TGTGCCAGCAGCCCCGACAGGGGGGGCACCATATATTTT
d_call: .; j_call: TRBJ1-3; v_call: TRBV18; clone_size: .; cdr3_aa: CASSPLARSGNTIYF; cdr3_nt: TGTGCCAGCTCGCCCCTGGCTCGCTCTGGAAACACCATATATTTT
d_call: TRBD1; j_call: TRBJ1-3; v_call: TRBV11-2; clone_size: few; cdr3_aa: CASSLITGGRSGNTIYF; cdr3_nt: TGTGCCAGCAGCCTCATAACAGGGGGCAGAAGTGGAAACACCATATATTTT
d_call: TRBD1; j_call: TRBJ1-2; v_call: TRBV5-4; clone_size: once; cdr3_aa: CASSGFDRGGGYTF; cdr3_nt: TGTGCCAGCAGTGGTTTCGACAGGGGGGGAGGCTACACCTTC
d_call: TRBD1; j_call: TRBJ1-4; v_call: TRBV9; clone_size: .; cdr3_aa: CASSAQGAPNEKLFF; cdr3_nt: TGTGCCAGCAGCGCCCAGGGGGCCCCAAATGAAAAACTGTTTTTT
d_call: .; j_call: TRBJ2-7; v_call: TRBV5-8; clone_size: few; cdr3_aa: CASSLGAGALSEQYF; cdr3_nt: TGTGCCAGCAGCTTGGGGGCAGGGGCCCTCTCCGAGCAGTACTTC
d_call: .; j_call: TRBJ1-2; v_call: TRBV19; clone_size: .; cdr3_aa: CASSISGKDGYTF; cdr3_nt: TGTGCCAGTAGTATTTCAGGGAAGGATGGCTACACCTTC